This T cell receptor (beta chain) was captured in a study of shared clonotypes between healthy human individuals. Generated by immunoSEQ multiplex PCR, the TCRdb table keeps only in-frame clones and is missing some. The table includes roughly 2 million clones, almost 96% detected once. The CDR3 is 14 residues long. The V and J ends lost 1 base and 9 bases, in that order; junction bases with no gene match: 6. Germline CDR1 and CDR2: LGHNA and YSLEER. This clone was counted a single time. The V and J genes are TRBV4-3 and TRBJ2-1, with 7 bases matching TRBD2. The clonotype comes from a man aged 18 to 29 in good health. The source material was naive CD4+ T cells sorted from blood. Subset indicated: CD45RA+ positively selected. The CDR3 is CASSQVGGSFEQFF. CDR3 nucleotides: TGCGCCAGCAGCCAAGTTGGCGGGAGCTTTGAGCAGTTCTTC.